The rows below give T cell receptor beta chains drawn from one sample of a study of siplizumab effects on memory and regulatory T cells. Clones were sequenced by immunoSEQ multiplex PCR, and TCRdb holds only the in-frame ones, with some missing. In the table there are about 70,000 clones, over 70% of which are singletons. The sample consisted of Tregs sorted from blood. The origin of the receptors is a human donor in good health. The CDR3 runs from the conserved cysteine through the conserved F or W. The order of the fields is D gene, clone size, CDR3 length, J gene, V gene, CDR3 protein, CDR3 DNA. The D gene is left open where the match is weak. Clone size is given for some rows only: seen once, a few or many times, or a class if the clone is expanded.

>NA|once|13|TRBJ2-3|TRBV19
CASSSAWTDTQYF
TGTGCCAGTAGTTCCGCATGGACAGATACGCAGTATTTT
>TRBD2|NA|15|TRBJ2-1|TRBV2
CASRARLAGGNEQFF
TGTGCCAGCAGAGCCAGACTAGCGGGAGGGAATGAGCAGTTCTTC
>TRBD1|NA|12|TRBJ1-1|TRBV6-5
CASGYRGTEAFF
TGTGCCAGCGGTTACAGGGGGACTGAAGCTTTCTTT
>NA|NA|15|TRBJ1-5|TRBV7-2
CASSPILGLNQPQHF
TGTGCCAGCAGCCCGATACTGGGACTCAATCAGCCCCAGCATTTT
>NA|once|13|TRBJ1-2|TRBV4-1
CASSQEGWVGYTF
TGCGCCAGCAGCCAAGAGGGGTGGGTTGGCTACACCTTC
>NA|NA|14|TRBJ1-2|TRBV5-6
CASSGGVQVGGYTF
TGTGCCAGCAGCGGCGGGGTACAGGTGGGCGGCTACACCTTC
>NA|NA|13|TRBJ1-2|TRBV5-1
CASSLGHNYGYTF
TGCGCCAGCAGCTTGGGACATAACTATGGCTACACCTTC
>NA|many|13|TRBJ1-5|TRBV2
CASSAQGYQPQHF
TGTGCCAGCAGTGCGCAGGGTTATCAGCCCCAGCATTTT
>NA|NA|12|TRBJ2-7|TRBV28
CASSLPGYEQYF
TGTGCCAGCAGTTTGCCGGGGTACGAGCAGTACTTC
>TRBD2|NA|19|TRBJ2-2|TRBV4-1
CASSLDGRSGKSNTGELFF
TGCGCCAGCAGCCTGGACGGGCGGAGCGGGAAATCTAACACCGGGGAGCTGTTTTTT
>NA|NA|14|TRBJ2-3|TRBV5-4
CASSLPALSDTQYF
TGTGCCAGCAGCCTACCGGCCCTCTCAGATACGCAGTATTTT
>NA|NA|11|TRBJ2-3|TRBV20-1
CSAIVGDTQYF
TGCAGTGCGATCGTGGGAGATACGCAGTATTTT
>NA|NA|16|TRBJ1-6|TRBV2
CASSGGQGEYNSPLHF
TGTGCCAGCAGTGGTGGGCAGGGTGAATATAATTCACCCCTCCACTTT
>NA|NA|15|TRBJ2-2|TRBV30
CAWRLIEGNTGELFF
TGTGCCTGGAGACTAATCGAGGGGAACACCGGGGAGCTGTTTTTT
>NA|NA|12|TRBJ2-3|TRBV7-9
CASSQGGDTQYF
TGTGCCAGCAGCCAAGGGGGAGATACGCAGTATTTT
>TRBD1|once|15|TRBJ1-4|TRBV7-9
CASSSQTGRKEKLFF
TGTGCCAGCAGCTCGCAGACAGGGAGAAAGGAAAAACTGTTTTTT
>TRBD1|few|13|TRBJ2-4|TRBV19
CASSPDRGTFQYF
TGTGCCAGTAGCCCGGACAGGGGGACATTTCAGTACTTC
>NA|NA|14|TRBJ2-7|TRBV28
CASSGGTPPYEQYF
TGTGCCAGCAGTGGCGGGACCCCACCCTACGAGCAGTACTTC
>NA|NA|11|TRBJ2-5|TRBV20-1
CSARRDETQYF
TGCAGTGCTAGAAGGGATGAGACCCAGTACTTC
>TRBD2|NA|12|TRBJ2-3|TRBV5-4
CASSSRGGPEYF
TGTGCCAGCAGCTCACGGGGGGGGCCGGAGTATTTT
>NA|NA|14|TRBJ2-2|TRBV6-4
CASSVSGNTGELFF
TGTGCCAGCAGTGTAAGCGGGAACACCGGGGAGCTGTTTTTT
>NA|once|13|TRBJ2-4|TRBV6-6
CASSTLAKNIQYF
TGTGCCAGCAGCACTTTAGCCAAAAACATTCAGTACTTC
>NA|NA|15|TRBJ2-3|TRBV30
CAWSVYSGGTDTQYF
TGTGCCTGGAGTGTATATAGCGGTGGGACAGATACGCAGTATTTT
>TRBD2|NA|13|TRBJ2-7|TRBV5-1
CASSLAGGNEQYF
TGCGCCAGCAGCTTGGCCGGGGGGAACGAGCAGTACTTC
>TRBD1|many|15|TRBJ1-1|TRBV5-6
CASSLTGAKNTEAFF
TGTGCCAGCAGCTTGACAGGGGCGAAGAACACTGAAGCTTTCTTT
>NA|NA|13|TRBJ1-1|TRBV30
CAWKGRRGTEAFF
TGTGCCTGGAAGGGGCGTAGAGGCACTGAAGCTTTCTTT
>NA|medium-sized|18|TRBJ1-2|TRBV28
CASSLSGYGGYTNYGYTF
TGTGCCAGCAGTTTATCAGGCTACGGGGGCTATACGAACTATGGCTACACCTTC
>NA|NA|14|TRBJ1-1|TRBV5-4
CASSFIHRATEAFF
TGTGCCAGCAGCTTCATTCACAGGGCCACTGAAGCTTTCTTT
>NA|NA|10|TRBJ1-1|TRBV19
CASSSSQAFF
TGTGCCAGTAGTAGCAGCCAAGCTTTCTTT
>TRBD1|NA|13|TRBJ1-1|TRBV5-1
CASRDRVNTEAFF
TGCGCCAGCAGGGACAGGGTTAACACTGAAGCTTTCTTT
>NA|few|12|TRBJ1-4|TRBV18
CASSPIGEKLFF
TGTGCCAGCTCACCTATAGGGGAAAAACTGTTTTTT
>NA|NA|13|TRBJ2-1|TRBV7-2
CASSLEGLNEQFF
TGTGCCAGCAGCTTGGAAGGGCTCAATGAGCAGTTCTTC
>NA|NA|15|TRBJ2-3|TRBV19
CASSISRGSADTQYF
TGTGCCAGTAGTATAAGTCGGGGAAGCGCAGATACGCAGTATTTT
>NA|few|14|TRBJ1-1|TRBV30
CAWIKGQAGTEAFF
TGTGCCTGGATAAAGGGGCAGGCGGGCACTGAAGCTTTCTTT
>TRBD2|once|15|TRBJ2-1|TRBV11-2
CASSPWTSGSTEQFF
TGTGCCAGCAGCCCTTGGACTAGCGGGAGCACTGAGCAGTTCTTC
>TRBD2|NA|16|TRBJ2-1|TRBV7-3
CASSSRLAGGYNEQFF
TGTGCCAGCAGCTCTCGACTAGCGGGAGGGTACAATGAGCAGTTCTTC
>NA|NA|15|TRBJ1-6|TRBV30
CAWSLRVWMGSPLHF
TGTGCCTGGAGTTTACGGGTTTGGATGGGATCACCCCTCCACTTT
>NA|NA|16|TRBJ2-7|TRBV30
CAWSITKPGHTYEQYF
TGTGCCTGGAGTATAACTAAACCGGGACACACCTACGAGCAGTACTTC
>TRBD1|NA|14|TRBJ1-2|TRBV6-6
CASTPRGQGTRYTF
TGTGCCAGCACCCCGAGGGGACAGGGGACACGCTACACCTTC
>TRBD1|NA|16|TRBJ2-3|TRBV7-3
CASSQNRGPRTDTQYF
TGTGCCAGCAGCCAAAACAGGGGGCCCCGCACAGATACGCAGTATTTT
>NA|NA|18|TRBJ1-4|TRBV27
CASSLYGPYPATNEKLFF
TGTGCCAGCAGTTTATATGGGCCATATCCTGCAACTAATGAAAAACTGTTTTTT
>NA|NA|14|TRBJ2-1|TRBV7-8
CASSLQQTYNEQFF
TGTGCCAGCAGCTTACAACAGACGTACAATGAGCAGTTCTTC
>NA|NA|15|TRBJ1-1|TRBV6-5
CASSYTGRRNTEAFF
TGTGCCAGCAGTTACACAGGGAGGCGGAACACTGAAGCTTTCTTT
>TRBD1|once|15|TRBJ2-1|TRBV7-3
CASGMGQGDYNEQFF
TGTGCCAGCGGGATGGGACAGGGAGACTACAATGAGCAGTTCTTC
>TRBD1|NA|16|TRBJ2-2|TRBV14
CASSRPNRGFSGELFF
TGTGCCAGCAGCCGCCCGAACAGGGGGTTCTCCGGGGAGCTGTTTTTT
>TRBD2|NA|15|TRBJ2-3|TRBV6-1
CASSASGGAIDTQYF
TGTGCCAGCAGTGCCTCGGGGGGGGCCATAGATACGCAGTATTTT
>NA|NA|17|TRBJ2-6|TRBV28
CASSRGTDSSGANVLTF
TGTGCCAGCAGTCGCGGGACGGACAGCTCTGGGGCCAACGTCCTGACTTTC
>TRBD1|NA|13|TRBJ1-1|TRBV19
CASSYRGLTEAFF
TGTGCCAGTAGTTACAGGGGGCTCACTGAAGCTTTCTTT